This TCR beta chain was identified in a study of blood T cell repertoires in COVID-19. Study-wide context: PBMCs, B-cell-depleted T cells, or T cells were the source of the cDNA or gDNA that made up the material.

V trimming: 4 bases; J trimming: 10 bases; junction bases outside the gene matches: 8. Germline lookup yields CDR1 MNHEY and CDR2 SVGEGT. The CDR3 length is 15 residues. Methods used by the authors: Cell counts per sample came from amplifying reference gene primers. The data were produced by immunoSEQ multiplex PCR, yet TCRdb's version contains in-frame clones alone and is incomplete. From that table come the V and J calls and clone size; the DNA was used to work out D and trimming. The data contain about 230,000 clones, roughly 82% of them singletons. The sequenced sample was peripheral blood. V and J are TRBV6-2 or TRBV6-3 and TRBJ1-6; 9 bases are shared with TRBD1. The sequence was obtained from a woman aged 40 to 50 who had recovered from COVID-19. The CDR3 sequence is CASSSGQGTESPLHF. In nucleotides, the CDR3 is TGTGCCAGCAGTTCAGGACAGGGGACCGAATCACCCCTCCACTTT.